In this sample, the clone carrying this TCR beta chain turned up once. Its antigen is unidentified. The sample is drawn from a study of cytomegalovirus exposure and HLA in healthy donors. For the study at large: It was reported in a later analysis that the same platform had been used for the 100 to 150 validation repertoires as for the roughly 670 first-cohort repertoires. Study-level points and caveats: Despite most TCR sequences being rare, some public TCRs occurred in many donors.

Profiled with immunoSEQ multiplex PCR; TCRdb holds only in-frame clones, not every one. There are roughly 120,000 clones in the sample; about 91% occur only once, and less than 2% lies in the top ten. The CDR3 extends over 17 amino acids. Trimming at V came to 0 bases and at J to 8 bases, leaving 11 bases not matched to a gene. The germline gives CDR1 MGHRA, CDR2 YSYEKL. What was sequenced was PBMCs. The TCR was taken from a man between 18 and 29 years old in good health and CMV-seronegative. V usage is TRBV4-1 and J usage is TRBJ2-1, with 9 bases aligning to TRBD2. The CDR3 region is CASSQDRRVAGAYEQFF. The CDR3 coding sequence is TGCGCCAGCAGCCAAGATCGAAGAGTAGCGGGAGCCTATGAGCAGTTCTTC.